The 13 T cell receptor beta chains below all came from one sample that was sequenced in a study of T cells in Graves' hyperthyroidism and ophthalmopathy. TCR beta CDR3 sequences were amplified from RNA transcripts. An initial round of RT-PCR targeting the TCR CDR3 relied on the HTBI primer set. Each CDR3 protein is one row after TCRdb ran MiXCR on the multiplex PCR reads. Of over 400,000 distinct CDR3 sequences in the sample, 22% are singletons; the top ten hold approximately 54%. The sample consisted of blood. All receptors come from a woman in her seventies with Graves' ophthalmopathy.

This clonotype turned up a few times. The V gene is TRBV10-2, the J gene TRBJ1-5, with TRBD1 identical over 7 bases. The CDR3 totals 14 residues. Germline loops: CDR1 WSHSY, CDR2 SAAADI. V was clipped by 2 bases and J by 6 bases; unmatched bases: 4. CDR3 sequence: CASSERTGGQPQHF. The DNA for the CDR3 is TGCGCCAGCAGTGAGCGGACAGGAGGTCAGCCCCAGCATTTT.

Concerning this clonotype: One base away lies a much larger clone, so this may be a sequencing read error. The chain carries TRBV6-1 and TRBJ1-6; no reliable D call. The germline V gene encodes CDR1 MNHNS and CDR2 SASEGT. The CDR3 is 14 amino acids. CDR3: CAGSELQLNSPLHF. CDR3 in DNA: TGTGCCGGCAGTGAACTACAGCTTAATTCACCCCTCCACTTT.

The V gene is TRBV10-3, the J gene TRBJ2-5, with 7 bases that match TRBD1. Trimming took 2 bases from V and 2 from J; bases not matched to a gene: 2. The CDR3 extends over 14 amino acids. Germline V gene lookup returns CDR1 ENHRY and CDR2 SYGVKD. The CDR3 nucleotides read TGTGCCATCAGTGAGCCGGGACAGCAAGAGACCCAGTACTTC. Its translation: CAISEPGQQETQYF.

For this clonotype: This may be a read error: a much more frequent sequence differs by one nucleotide. V gene TRBV3-1 combines with J gene TRBJ2-7, with D perhaps matching TRBD1 (6 bases). The CDR3 is 15 residues long. Germline V lookup: CDR1 LGHDT, CDR2 YNNKEL (reference sequence). This chain's CDR3 is CASSHRGRTPYEQCF. The CDR3 bases are TGTGCCAGCAGCCACAGGGGCCGAACCCCCTACGAGCAGTGCTTC.

The V gene is TRBV5-1, the J gene TRBJ1-2; TRBD1 matches 8 bases. Germline assignment: CDR1 SGHRS and CDR2 YFSETQ. The CDR3 loop spans 15 amino acids. V gave up 3 bases and J gave up 5 bases; unmatched junction bases: 9. The CDR3 region is CASSSGQGEAYGYTF. The CDR3 region has the DNA TGCGCCAGCAGCTCAGGACAGGGAGAGGCTTATGGCTACACCTTC.

This clonotype has just a few counts. The chain couples TRBV9 to TRBJ1-2; tentative D call: TRBD1 (6 bases). V lost 4 bases and J 1 base, leaving 11 bases between the germline ends. The CDR3 is made up of 14 amino acids. Germline V gene data show CDR1 as SGDLS and CDR2 as YYNGEE. CDR3 DNA: TGTGCCAGCAGCCCGGCACAGGGTAACTATGGCTACACCTTC. Its protein is CASSPAQGNYGYTF.

This chain links TRBV28 with TRBJ1-5, with D unclear. Trimming cost V 1 base and J 0 bases, with 10 bases left between them. Germline V gene data show CDR1 as MDHEN and CDR2 as SYDVKM. The length of the CDR3 is 16 residues. CDR3 amino acids: CASSLLAWDSNQPQHF. The CDR3 region has the DNA TGTGCCAGCAGTTTATTGGCTTGGGATAGCAATCAGCCCCAGCATTTT.

The gene calls are TRBV7-3 and TRBJ2-1, with 8 bases fitting TRBD2. This CDR3 region has 14 residues. V lost 5 bases and J lost 9; bases outside the gene matches: 9. CDR1 and CDR2 (germline): SGHTA, FQGTGA. The CDR3 region has the DNA TGTGCCAGCAGCCCTACCGCCGGGAGGGTTGAGCAGTTCTTC. It translates to CASSPTAGRVEQFF. The full variable domain, with the rest looked up from reference TRBV7-3 and TRBJ2-1, is GAGVSQTPSNKVTEKGKYVELRCDPISGHTALYWYRQSLGQGPEFLIYFQGTGAADDSGLPNDRFFAVRPEGSVSTLKIQRTERGDSAVYLCASSPTAGRVEQFFGPGTRLTVL.

This clonotype was observed many times. V and J are TRBV12-3 or TRBV12-4 and TRBJ2-5; D may match TRBD1 or TRBD2 (5 bases each). CDR3 length: 15 residues. Trimming cost V 6 bases and J 9 bases, with 23 bases left between them. The CDR3, as DNA: TGTGCCAGCAGCCCCACCCCGGTTGGGGGTAGGGCCCAGTACTTC. This codes for CASSPTPVGGRAQYF.

This chain connects TRBV7-2 to TRBJ1-4, with D maybe TRBD1 (6 bases). The CDR3 consists of 15 residues. The V end lost 9 bases, the J end lost 1 base, and 15 bases lay between the germline ends. Germline V gene sequence: CDR1 SGHTA, CDR2 FQGNSA. In DNA form, the CDR3 reads TGTGCCAGTAGTTCCCCGGGACAAACTAATGAAAAACTGTTTTTT. As protein: CASSSPGQTNEKLFF.

The rearrangement uses TRBV6-5 and TRBJ2-3; 11 nucleotides agree with TRBD2. CDR1 MNHEY and CDR2 SVGAGI come from the germline V gene. This CDR3 has 16 residues. Trimming cost V 2 bases and J 1 base; bases outside gene matches: 2. CDR3 loop: CASSYPTSGGTDTQYF. The CDR3 DNA reads TGTGCCAGCAGTTACCCGACTAGCGGGGGCACAGATACGCAGTATTTT.

This chain uses TRBV27 with TRBJ2-7; D could derive from TRBD1 or TRBD2 (5 bases each). Trimming cost V 0 bases and J 1 base, with 19 bases left between them. CDR3 length: 18 amino acids. Looked up from germline, CDR1 is MNHEY and CDR2 is SMNVEV (reference sequence). The CDR3 reads CASSLSGTLLSSSYEQYF. The DNA for the CDR3 is TGTGCCAGCAGTTTATCGGGGACCTTACTGTCTAGTTCCTACGAGCAGTACTTC.

This clonotype was observed many times. The chain couples TRBV29-1 to TRBJ1-1; 9 bases are shared with TRBD1. The CDR3 is made up of 14 amino acids. Trimming cost V 6 bases and J 4 bases; bases outside gene matches: 9. The germline V gene encodes CDR1 SQVTM and CDR2 ANQGSEA. CDR3 DNA: TGCAGCGTCGACAACAGGGGGCTTGGCACTGAAGCTTTCTTT. Amino acids: CSVDNRGLGTEAFF.